This note documents a single T cell receptor (beta chain) sequence. This clonotype was seen many times. Its antigen has not been determined. No base quality values were provided; no much bigger clone lies one nucleotide off. These data come from a study of blood T cells in healthy people across ages (dated by TCRdb to between 2014 and 2017). The study in broad terms: In model experiments, template switching captured about one uniquely barcoded TCR beta cDNA molecule for every two T cells. Two additional independent replicas of 1 million unique cDNA reads from the same blood draw were analyzed for two donors (one aged 18 to 29 and one aged 80 or older). To avoid experimental bias, donors of different ages were distributed randomly across sequencing lanes. The donors were split into four age groups: young (average 16 years), middle-aged (39), aged (around 67) and long-lived (approximately 80). Using deep sequencing normalized with unique cDNA molecular identifiers, the study measured how TCR beta repertoire diversity changes with age. What the research found in general, with its limitations: Donor CMV infection status was unknown, potentially confounding age-related changes in expanded clonotypes. There was a strong correlation between observed TCR beta diversity and the percentage of naive T cells measured by flow cytometry. Compared with the aged group, the long-lived group had more naive CD4+ T cells, fewer expanded clones and increased TCR diversity, a pattern suggesting age selection. Total diversity estimates from one million sequenced T cells were considered lower bounds and underestimates. Conclusive comparison of naive and antigen-experienced compartments was prevented by the profiling of bulk unsorted PBMCs. Observed TCR beta diversity per million T cells fell roughly linearly with age, and a significant reduction was already apparent by age roughly 40.

Library preparation used 5' RACE. The sequencing machine was an Illumina HiSeq 2500. A second about 7 to 12 cycle PCR used a sample-barcoded 5' primer and a J-beta primer mix. A unique molecular identifier was introduced onto each TCR beta cDNA molecule by a template-switch 5' adaptor carrying 12 random nucleotides. At least 2.5 million CDR3-containing paired-end reads were obtained from each sample. All of the RNA was converted into first-strand cDNA using the Mint cDNA synthesis kit, with a TRBC-specific oligonucleotide serving as the primer. Following uracil-DNA glycosylase treatment, a first 18-cycle PCR with universal primers M1SS and BC2_uni_R was performed on all cDNA. Processing in the source paper ran as follows. Normalization of each sample was performed by random selection of 1 million high-quality reads, each carrying a distinct molecular identifier. Instead of being binned into consensus sequences, reads with shared molecular identifiers were discarded. MiTCR, run with a Q25 quality threshold and the strictest error-elimination algorithm, handled CDR3 identification, clonotype clustering and error correction. A nonparametric unseen species model with Euler transformation was used to estimate lower-bound total TCR beta diversity. TCRdb redid the processing of the public reads, applying fastp at Q25 and MiXCR, and retained in-frame beta chains. CDR3 protein sequences are deduplicated, and each keeps its most common genes and DNA. Here the V and J calls rest on TCRdb's processing, not on the authors' analysis. For this sample the table gives under 800,000 distinct CDR3 sequences, of which around 21% were detected only once. The top ten hold 3% to 4% of the sample.

Systemically healthy Caucasian individuals from Russia, 35 to 50 in total and aged roughly 6 to 95 years, were included as donors. Each donor gave 8 to 10 milliliters of peripheral blood, drawn into EDTA-treated Vacutainer tubes. Ficoll-Paque density-gradient centrifugation was used to isolate PBMCs, with at least 6.5 million per sample. Trizol reagent was used to extract total RNA from the PBMCs, yielding at least 5.5 micrograms per sample. For every donor, an aliquot of PBMCs went through flow cytometry to measure the percentages of naive CD45RAhigh/CD27high T cells. The receptor's source is a man between 65 and 85 years old in good health. Sequencing was done on a sample of blood.

The CDR3 in this case is CASSSDKQNQPQHF. The DNA is TGTGCCAGCAGCTCCGACAAGCAAAATCAGCCCCAGCATTTT. The V gene is TRBV7-9 and the J gene is TRBJ1-5; the D segment cannot be called with confidence. CDR1 and CDR2 are read off the germline V gene (reference sequence) as SEHNR and FQNEAQ. At the junction V is shortened by 4 bases and J by 4 bases, with 11 bases in between. The CDR3 runs 14 amino acids, cysteine and phenylalanine included. Just the 42-base CDR3 DNA is kept, in frame starting at base 1.